This T cell receptor beta chain originates from a study of identical twins (dated by TCRdb to between 2015 and 2016). The study in broad terms: To test whether fetal clonotypes persist, this study deep-sequenced TCR alpha and beta repertoires from monozygotic twins, from unrelated adults of various ages, and from cord blood. Replicate twin experiments were performed at different times using different library preparation protocols to rule out contamination.

A word on this clonotype: This receptor's antigen is unknown. No base-level quality is on record; no much larger clone is a single base apart.

Library generation was performed with 5' RACE. Sequencing used an Illumina HiSeq 2000. Template switching added a universal primer binding site, and the final cDNA carried a unique molecular identifier that allowed TCR cDNA molecules to be counted accurately. Specific primers in the conserved constant-segment region were used to synthesize first-strand cDNA for the TCR alpha and beta chains. To control for contamination, every cDNA library carried two barcodes: a SMART-Mk sample barcode plus Illumina barcodes. TruSeq adapter sequences, together with Illumina sample barcodes, were added in two successive PCR steps. The TCR alpha and beta cDNA libraries were sequenced on the Illumina HiSeq platform using custom primers. From the authors' description of their analysis: Raw reads were processed with MiGEC to extract unique molecular identifiers, and MiXCR was used to determine CDR3 positions. For each individual, recombination models were inferred using an EM algorithm with the repgenHMM and IGoR tools. The analysis of shared clonotypes was done with the tcR package in R, with sharing normalized by the product of cloneset sizes. To study raw recombination without the effects of thymic and clonal selection, out-of-frame nonproductive sequences were analyzed. TCRdb's own reprocessing of the public reads used fastp at Q25 and MiXCR and kept productive beta chains. A single entry per CDR3 protein holds the most common genes and DNA from its merged rows. The V and J calls shown here were made by TCRdb, not taken from the authors' results. This sample comprises about 920,000 distinct CDR3 sequences, roughly an eighth of them detected only once. The top ten clones comprise roughly 1.5% of the sample.

The germline V gene provides CDR1 LGHNT and CDR2 FRNRAP. The CDR3, cysteine through phenylalanine, is 14 amino acids long. Only the CDR3 DNA stays, 42 bases, in frame from base 1. V trim: 0 bases; J trim: 7 bases; unmatched bases: 2. Every donor in the study was a healthy Caucasian. Three pairs of female monozygotic twins, all aged roughly 18 to 30 years, were included in the twin cohort. RNA for TCR libraries was isolated from peripheral blood mononuclear cells. What the work shows at the level of the full study, not this receptor alone: Because the same donors could not be followed over many years, the conclusions relied on cross-sectional statistical analysis. Recombination models systematically underestimated out-of-frame TCR alpha sharing in monozygotic twins but agreed with sharing between unrelated individuals. A weaker excess of twin sharing was found in beta out-of-frame sequences because the signal-to-noise ratio was lowered by fewer shared sequences. Compared with coincidental sharing between unrelated individuals, out-of-frame TCR alpha sequences shared between twins had an excess of sequences with low generation probability. Fewer insertions were carried by abundant cord blood beta clonotypes; a weaker similar trend was observed in young adult naive repertoires, while no such trend was observed in memory repertoires. Invariant T cells such as MAIT and iNKT could partly confound zero-insertion analyses, though diverse VJ usage argued against this for most clonotypes.

The sample was also reused in another study, on yellow fever vaccine responses in identical twins. According to the second study: The authors reported that the T cell response to vaccination in identical twins appeared partly convergent and partly personalized. Focusing on identical twins, the study followed the T cell clones that responded to the vaccine, and did so with precision.

The sequencing input was PBMCs. The chain is assembled from TRBV12-5 and TRBJ2-2; TRBD2 matches 7 bases in the middle. This receptor was taken from a woman aged 18-29 years in good health. This receptor has the CDR3 CASGLVREHGELFF. The nucleotides read TGTGCTAGTGGTTTGGTGCGGGAGCACGGGGAGCTGTTTTTT.